A single sample gave rise to the 16 T cell receptor beta chains below, sequenced in a study of blood T cell repertoires in COVID-19. Method: immunoSEQ multiplex PCR; TCRdb's copy keeps in-frame clones and lacks some. In the table there are about 170,000 clones, over 70% of which are singletons. Input material: PBMCs or T cells enriched from blood (not recorded which). All receptors come from a woman aged 50 to 65 in a cohort exposed to, infected with or recovered from COVID-19 (not recorded which).

The rearrangement joins TRBV19 to TRBJ2-6; the D gene is possibly TRBD2 (5 bases). V lost 4 bases and J 9 bases, leaving 16 bases between the germline ends. CDR1 and CDR2 from the germline V gene are LNHDA and SQIVND (reference sequence). The CDR3 spans 15 residues. The CDR3 sequence is CASSTLGRGGNVLTF. Written as DNA, the CDR3 is TGTGCCAGTAGTACACTCGGAAGAGGAGGCAACGTCCTGACTTTC. The entire variable domain, with the rest obtained from reference TRBV19 and TRBJ2-6, is as follows: DGGITQSPKYLFRKEGQNVTLSCEQNLNHDAMYWYRQDPGQGLRLIYYSQIVNDFQKGDIAEGYSVSREKKESFPLTVTSAQKNPTAFYLCASSTLGRGGNVLTFGAGSRLTVL.

The CDR3 DNA sequence: TGTGCCAGTGACAGGGTCGGTCAGCCCCAGCATTTT. It is translated as CASDRVGQPQHF. The V call is TRBV2, the J call TRBJ1-5, with 7 bases lining up with TRBD1. The CDR3 extends over 12 amino acids. The trim removed 9 bases at V and 6 bases at J, leaving 5 bases unmatched. Germline V gene lookup returns CDR1 SNHLY and CDR2 FYNNEI.

The chain carries TRBV5-8 and TRBJ2-1; D not certain. Trimming cost V 0 bases and J 0 bases, with 10 bases left between them. The CDR3 is 16 residues long. Germline V lookup: CDR1 SGHTS, CDR2 YDEGEE. The CDR3 loop is CASSLVFGSSYNEQFF. The DNA for the CDR3 is TGTGCCAGCAGCTTGGTGTTTGGTAGCTCCTACAATGAGCAGTTCTTC.

The V call is TRBV11-1, the J call TRBJ1-1; a possible D gene is TRBD1 (6 bases). The CDR3 has 14 amino acids. Trimming took 2 bases from V and 1 from J, leaving 8 bases between them. Germline CDR1 is SGHAT and CDR2 is FQDESV (reference sequence). As DNA, the CDR3 is TGTGCCAGCAGCTTAACAGGGAGGAACACTGAAGCTTTCTTT. This sequence encodes CASSLTGRNTEAFF.

The rearrangement uses TRBV5-1 and TRBJ1-1; D might be TRBD1 (5 bases). The V end was cut by 6 bases, the J end by 2 bases, with 14 bases between. CDR3 length: 14 residues. Germline V CDR1 and CDR2: SGHRS, YFSETQ. CDR3: CASTYQGTNTEAFF. In nucleotides, the CDR3 is TGCGCCAGCACCTACCAAGGGACTAACACTGAAGCTTTCTTT.

J is TRBJ1-2 and V is TRBV19, with D uncertain. This CDR3 contains 16 residues. CDR1 and CDR2 from the germline V gene are LNHDA and SQIVND (reference sequence). With 6 bases removed from V and 3 bases from J, the gap between germline ends came to 20 bases. The CDR3 region is CASSRVAGIKHYGYTF. The CDR3 bases are TGTGCCAGTAGCCGTGTAGCGGGGATCAAGCACTATGGCTACACCTTC.

The V gene is TRBV29-1, the J gene TRBJ2-5; D unclear. The V gene lost 6 bases and the J gene lost 5 bases, with 10 bases spanning the gap. This CDR3 is 11 amino acids long. The germline V gene has CDR1 SQVTM and CDR2 ANQGSEA. The CDR3 bases are TGCAGCGTCGCTCCCGGTGAGACCCAGTACTTC. Encoded protein: CSVAPGETQYF.

The chain recombines TRBV19 with TRBJ1-1; the match to TRBD1 covers 7 bases. The length of the CDR3 is 13 residues. The trim removed 3 bases at V and 10 bases at J, leaving 8 bases unmatched. Germline loops: CDR1 LNHDA, CDR2 SQIVND (reference sequence). The CDR3 bases are TGTGCCAGTAGTATCGGACAGGCCGGAGGAGCTTTCTTT. Translated: CASSIGQAGGAFF.

V gene TRBV9 combines with J gene TRBJ2-2; tentative D call: TRBD2 (7 bases). Germline loops: CDR1 SGDLS, CDR2 YYNGEE. The ends were cut back, 4 bases at V and 2 bases at J, with 18 bases in the middle. There are 17 residues in the CDR3. In DNA, the CDR3 is TGTGCCAGCAGCCCCTATGGCGGGGGCCGAAACACCGGGGAGCTGTTTTTT. It encodes CASSPYGGGRNTGELFF.

CDR3 sequence reads: CASSLTRQGLREQYF. The CDR3 nucleotides read TGTGCCAGCAGTTTAACCCGACAGGGCCTCCGGGAGCAGTACTTC. The genes are TRBV27 and TRBJ2-7, with TRBD1 identical over 7 bases. Germline V gives CDR1 MNHEY, CDR2 SMNVEV (reference sequence). V gave up 2 bases and J gave up 7 bases; unmatched junction bases: 11. The CDR3 extends over 15 amino acids.

The genes are TRBV6-2 or TRBV6-3 and TRBJ2-1; 8 bases align to TRBD2. The length of the CDR3 is 16 residues. Losses at the gene ends were 2 bases for V and 4 bases for J; bases not matched to a gene: 7. CDR1 and CDR2 (germline): MNHEY, SVGEGT. CDR3 sequence reads: CASSYPLAGRYNEQFF. The CDR3 DNA reads TGTGCCAGCAGTTACCCATTAGCGGGGCGTTACAATGAGCAGTTCTTC.

V gene TRBV10-1 combines with J gene TRBJ2-7, with D possibly being TRBD2 (6 bases). V shed 5 bases and J shed 7 bases, with 12 bases lying between them. CDR3 length equals 12 residues. From germline, CDR1 is WNHNN and CDR2 SYGVQD (reference sequence). The CDR3 DNA reads TGCGCCAGCAGTAGGGACTTAGAGGAGCAGTACTTC. Its translation is CASSRDLEEQYF.

The chain combines TRBV24-1 with TRBJ1-1; 8 positions agree with TRBD1. Germline V gene data show CDR1 as KGHDR and CDR2 as SFDVKD. The CDR3 sequence is 13 residues long. V gave up 8 bases and J gave up 1 base; unmatched junction bases: 2. The CDR3 is CATKGQGNTEAFF. The CDR3 nucleotides are TGTGCCACCAAAGGACAGGGGAACACTGAAGCTTTCTTT.

Worth noting for this clone: This may stem from a read error, because a much larger clone lies one nucleotide away. J is TRBJ1-5 and V is TRBV6-5, with a possible D match to TRBD1 (5 bases). V was trimmed by 5 bases and J by 0 bases, leaving 11 bases between them. The germline V gene has CDR1 MNHEY and CDR2 SVGAGI. The CDR3 runs 15 residues. The CDR3: CASSPDSYSNQPQHF. The CDR3 nucleotides are TGTGCCAGCAGTCCCGACAGCTATAGCAATCAGCCCCAGCATTTT.

The V and J genes are TRBV3-1 (or the pseudogene TRBV3-2) and TRBJ2-3, with 14 nucleotides matching TRBD2. Germline V gene sequence: CDR1 LGHDT, CDR2 YNNKEL (reference sequence). This CDR3 spans 16 amino acids. Trimming took 4 bases from V and 3 from J; bases not matched to a gene: 3. CDR3 region: CASSPRLAGGTDTQYF. The CDR3 DNA sequence: TGTGCCAGCAGCCCCCGACTAGCGGGAGGGACAGATACGCAGTATTTT.

This clone has a single count. The gene calls are TRBV7-9 and TRBJ2-3; 7 bases map to TRBD2. The trim removed 6 bases at V and 2 bases at J, leaving 8 bases unmatched. The CDR3 loop spans 15 amino acids. The germline gives CDR1 SEHNR, CDR2 FQNEAQ (reference sequence). For the CDR3, the DNA is TGTGCCAGCAGTTTTGTGGGGGGGATCACAGATACGCAGTATTTT. Encoded protein: CASSFVGGITDTQYF.